In this sample, the clone carrying this T cell receptor beta chain turned up a few times. A clone one base away is much larger, so this may be a read error. V was pared by 6 bases and J by 8 bases, with 8 bases of the junction left unmatched. Germline-derived CDR1 and CDR2 are ENHRY and SYGVKD. The CDR3 runs to 13 residues. The data were obtained in a study of blood T cells in healthy people across ages. The second PCR ran roughly 7 to 12 cycles with a sample-barcoded 5' primer and J-beta primers. TCRdb independently ran MiXCR on the 5' RACE reads; one entry per CDR3 protein. The sample gives hundreds of thousands of distinct CDR3 sequences, about 30% of which show up once; approximately 14% is in the top ten.

Sequenced material: blood. The chain recombines TRBV10-3 with TRBJ1-2, with 8 bases matching TRBD1. The receptor was derived from a woman aged 80 or over in good health. The CDR3 coding sequence is TGTGCCATCAGGGATGGACAGGGTGTAGGCTACACCTTC. Its translation: CAIRDGQGVGYTF.